This section outlines one T cell receptor (beta chain) sequence together with its context. Its antigen is not identified. This sample was included in a study of T cell responses to AZD1222 COVID-19 vaccine. Overall study results and limits: It should be noted that donors were predominantly white British and more often female, and clonal diversity was possibly underestimated.

The CDR3 totals 15 residues. Germline lookup yields CDR1 SGHNT and CDR2 YENEEA. Trimming left V 0 bases short and J 0 bases short, with 8 bases between. Sequencing was performed with immunoSEQ multiplex PCR; in TCRdb, only in-frame clones are kept and a portion is missing. The sample comprises 100,000 or so clones, more than 85% of which are singletons, and about 1.2% rests with the top ten. This TCR derives from an adult in good health. Sequencing was performed on peripheral blood, taken on day 0 of AZD1222 vaccination. The chain recombines TRBV11-3 with TRBJ1-1; the D is unclear. CDR3 loop: CASSLEAGMNTEAFF. The CDR3 DNA is TGTGCCAGCAGCTTAGAGGCCGGGATGAACACTGAAGCTTTCTTT.